This is a list of T cell receptor beta chains from one sample in a study of blood T cell repertoires in COVID-19. The method was immunoSEQ multiplex PCR; TCRdb's version includes in-frame clones alone and lacks a portion of them. In the table there are 360,000 or so clones, around 89% of which are singletons. Sequenced input: peripheral blood. Receptors were obtained from a man aged 18 to 35 with active or convalescent COVID-19. The CDR3 runs from the conserved cysteine through the conserved F or W. Each record gives: clone size, D gene, V gene, J gene, CDR3 DNA, CDR3 protein. The D gene is left open where the match is weak. Clone size is given for some rows only: seen once, a few or many times, or a class if the clone is expanded.

clone_size: NA; d_call: NA; v_call: TRBV28; j_call: TRBJ1-1; cdr3_nt: TGTGCCAGCCCTGGGGGCAGCCCCATGAACACTGAAGCTTTCTTT; cdr3_aa: CASPGGSPMNTEAFF
clone_size: once; d_call: NA; v_call: TRBV5-4; j_call: TRBJ1-4; cdr3_nt: TGTGCCAGCAGCAACCAAAGGGGGGGAGAAAAACTGTTTTTT; cdr3_aa: CASSNQRGGEKLFF
clone_size: NA; d_call: TRBD2; v_call: TRBV24-1; j_call: TRBJ2-5; cdr3_nt: TGTGCCACCAGTGTTAGGACTAGCGGGAGAACCCAAGAGACCCAGTACTTC; cdr3_aa: CATSVRTSGRTQETQYF
clone_size: NA; d_call: NA; v_call: TRBV27; j_call: TRBJ2-3; cdr3_nt: TGTGCCAGCAGTTTATACACCATCGGCGGGAACACAGATACGCAGTATTTT; cdr3_aa: CASSLYTIGGNTDTQYF
clone_size: NA; d_call: TRBD1; v_call: TRBV7-3; j_call: TRBJ2-5; cdr3_nt: TGTGCCAGCAGCTATCGGGACAGTCGAGAGACCCAGTACTTC; cdr3_aa: CASSYRDSRETQYF
clone_size: NA; d_call: TRBD1; v_call: TRBV19; j_call: TRBJ1-2; cdr3_nt: TGTGCCAGTAGTCCGCAGGGGGTCTTTTTCGACTATGGCTACACCTTC; cdr3_aa: CASSPQGVFFDYGYTF
clone_size: NA; d_call: TRBD2; v_call: TRBV7-3; j_call: TRBJ2-1; cdr3_nt: TGTGCCAGCAGCTTAGCGCTAGCGGGACAGAATGAGCAGTTCTTC; cdr3_aa: CASSLALAGQNEQFF
clone_size: NA; d_call: TRBD2; v_call: TRBV5-5; j_call: TRBJ2-7; cdr3_nt: TGTGCCAGCACCCAACTAGCGGGGTCCTCCTACGAGCAGTACTTC; cdr3_aa: CASTQLAGSSYEQYF
clone_size: once; d_call: NA; v_call: TRBV5-6; j_call: TRBJ1-5; cdr3_nt: TGTGCCAGCAGCTTGCTCCCAGATAGCAATCAGCCCCAGCATTTT; cdr3_aa: CASSLLPDSNQPQHF
clone_size: NA; d_call: TRBD1; v_call: TRBV10-3; j_call: TRBJ2-7; cdr3_nt: TGTGCCACCGAAGATGGACAGGGGTGGTACGAGCAGTACTTC; cdr3_aa: CATEDGQGWYEQYF
clone_size: NA; d_call: TRBD1; v_call: TRBV7-9; j_call: TRBJ2-1; cdr3_nt: TGTGCCAGCAGCTTAGACAGGGGATACAATGAGCAGTTCTTC; cdr3_aa: CASSLDRGYNEQFF
clone_size: NA; d_call: NA; v_call: TRBV4-1; j_call: TRBJ1-5; cdr3_nt: TGCGCCAGCAGCCCCCAGGGTCCTCGTAGCAATCAGCCCCAGCATTTT; cdr3_aa: CASSPQGPRSNQPQHF
clone_size: NA; d_call: TRBD2; v_call: TRBV9; j_call: TRBJ2-7; cdr3_nt: TGTGCCAGCAGCTCCGCGGGCAGCGGGGGTGCCTACGAGCAGTACTTC; cdr3_aa: CASSSAGSGGAYEQYF
clone_size: NA; d_call: TRBD1; v_call: TRBV9; j_call: TRBJ2-7; cdr3_nt: TGTGCCAGCAGCGGGACCGGGACAGGGCTTGACGAGCAGTACTTC; cdr3_aa: CASSGTGTGLDEQYF
clone_size: NA; d_call: NA; v_call: TRBV4-1; j_call: TRBJ1-2; cdr3_nt: TGCGCCAGCAGCCCGACGAGGGAGTCTAACTATGGCTACACCTTC; cdr3_aa: CASSPTRESNYGYTF
clone_size: NA; d_call: NA; v_call: TRBV9; j_call: TRBJ1-1; cdr3_nt: TGTGCCAGCAGCGTCCAGATGAACACTGAAGCTTTCTTT; cdr3_aa: CASSVQMNTEAFF
clone_size: NA; d_call: TRBD2; v_call: TRBV24-1; j_call: TRBJ2-3; cdr3_nt: TGTGCCACCAGTGACTTTTCAGCGGGGGCGGGAGATACGCAGTATTTT; cdr3_aa: CATSDFSAGAGDTQYF
clone_size: NA; d_call: TRBD1; v_call: TRBV5-8; j_call: TRBJ1-2; cdr3_nt: TGTGCCAGCAGCTTTCAGGGGGAGTTCGGAGGCACCTTC; cdr3_aa: CASSFQGEFGGTF
clone_size: NA; d_call: NA; v_call: TRBV19; j_call: TRBJ1-2; cdr3_nt: TGTGCCAGTAGTCCCGATCCGGGACACTCTTTCTATGGCTACACCTTC; cdr3_aa: CASSPDPGHSFYGYTF
clone_size: NA; d_call: TRBD1; v_call: TRBV7-2; j_call: TRBJ1-1; cdr3_nt: TGTGCCAGCAGGATAAAGGACAGGGTCACTGAAGCTTTCTTT; cdr3_aa: CASRIKDRVTEAFF
clone_size: NA; d_call: NA; v_call: TRBV27; j_call: TRBJ2-3; cdr3_nt: TGTGCCAGCAGTTTTCTTAAACAGACAGATACGCAGTATTTT; cdr3_aa: CASSFLKQTDTQYF
clone_size: NA; d_call: NA; v_call: TRBV9; j_call: TRBJ1-2; cdr3_nt: TGTGCCAGCAGCGTAGAAGACAGGCCTAACTATGGCTACACCTTC; cdr3_aa: CASSVEDRPNYGYTF
clone_size: NA; d_call: NA; v_call: TRBV7-2; j_call: TRBJ1-1; cdr3_nt: TGTGCCAGCAGCTTAGGATGGTCAGGGAACACTGAAGCTTTCTTT; cdr3_aa: CASSLGWSGNTEAFF
clone_size: once; d_call: NA; v_call: TRBV15; j_call: TRBJ1-6; cdr3_nt: TGTGCCACCAGCAGAGAAGCGGGGAGCCCCTCACCCCTCCACTTT; cdr3_aa: CATSREAGSPSPLHF
clone_size: NA; d_call: NA; v_call: TRBV5-1; j_call: TRBJ2-7; cdr3_nt: TGCGCCAGCAGCGTCGGTGGACAGTTAAACGAGCAGTACTTC; cdr3_aa: CASSVGGQLNEQYF
clone_size: few; d_call: TRBD1; v_call: TRBV18; j_call: TRBJ2-7; cdr3_nt: TGTGCCAGCTCACGACCCGGACAGGGGGGGAACTACGAGCAGTACTTC; cdr3_aa: CASSRPGQGGNYEQYF
clone_size: NA; d_call: NA; v_call: TRBV7-2; j_call: TRBJ2-1; cdr3_nt: TGTGCCAGCAGCTTAGCGCAGATGGTTGCGGTCAATGAGCAGTTCTTC; cdr3_aa: CASSLAQMVAVNEQFF
clone_size: NA; d_call: NA; v_call: TRBV27; j_call: TRBJ2-2; cdr3_nt: TGTGCCAGCAGTTTGAGGACCGGGGAGCTGTTTTTT; cdr3_aa: CASSLRTGELFF
clone_size: NA; d_call: TRBD1; v_call: TRBV24-1; j_call: TRBJ2-5; cdr3_nt: TGTGCCACCAGTGACCTAGGGACAGGGCGGGAGACCCAGTACTTC; cdr3_aa: CATSDLGTGRETQYF
clone_size: NA; d_call: TRBD1; v_call: TRBV19; j_call: TRBJ1-6; cdr3_nt: TGTGCCAGTAACCGACAGGGTTCGAATTCACCCCTCCACTTT; cdr3_aa: CASNRQGSNSPLHF
clone_size: NA; d_call: TRBD1; v_call: TRBV3-1/TRBV3-2; j_call: TRBJ1-5; cdr3_nt: TGTGCCAGCAGCCCAGATCATCTACAGGGGGCGGCTCAGCCCCAGCATTTT; cdr3_aa: CASSPDHLQGAAQPQHF
clone_size: NA; d_call: NA; v_call: TRBV7-2; j_call: TRBJ1-1; cdr3_nt: TGTGCCAGCAGCTCGGGAATATGGGGCACTGAAGCTTTCTTT; cdr3_aa: CASSSGIWGTEAFF
clone_size: NA; d_call: NA; v_call: TRBV7-2; j_call: TRBJ1-5; cdr3_nt: TGTGCCCAGCCCGGGGGTAGCAATCAGCCCCAGCATTTT; cdr3_aa: CAQPGGSNQPQHF
clone_size: NA; d_call: TRBD1; v_call: TRBV28; j_call: TRBJ1-1; cdr3_nt: TGTGCCAGCAGTTTAGTTCGGACAGGGAGTATGAACACTGAAGCTTTCTTT; cdr3_aa: CASSLVRTGSMNTEAFF
clone_size: NA; d_call: TRBD2; v_call: TRBV6-5; j_call: TRBJ2-1; cdr3_nt: TGTGCCAGCAGTTTAGCGGGGGGAACCAATGAGCAGTTCTTC; cdr3_aa: CASSLAGGTNEQFF
clone_size: NA; d_call: TRBD1; v_call: TRBV6-1; j_call: TRBJ2-7; cdr3_nt: TGTGCCAGCAGTGGAACCCGGGACAGGGGGTTTCGGTACGAGCAGTACTTC; cdr3_aa: CASSGTRDRGFRYEQYF
clone_size: NA; d_call: TRBD1; v_call: TRBV18; j_call: TRBJ2-6; cdr3_nt: TGTGCCAGCTCGCCAACAGGGGTGGGGGCCAACGTGCTGACTTTC; cdr3_aa: CASSPTGVGANVLTF
clone_size: once; d_call: NA; v_call: TRBV7-2; j_call: TRBJ1-4; cdr3_nt: TGTGCCAGCAGCTTAGGTTTTCTGACTCGGCTGTTTTTT; cdr3_aa: CASSLGFLTRLFF
clone_size: NA; d_call: NA; v_call: TRBV27; j_call: TRBJ2-3; cdr3_nt: TGTGCCAGCAGTCTGGGGCTCACGGATACGCAGTATTTT; cdr3_aa: CASSLGLTDTQYF